The source of this T cell receptor (beta chain) is a study of T cell responses to AZD1222 COVID-19 vaccine. The study's findings and limits: Across the whole spike, CD4 TCRs peaked at regions 160-218 and 743-854. Compared with day 0, the breadth and depth of the Spike-specific TCR repertoire rose significantly after two doses of AZD1222. Without day 14 samples, only post-peak T cell repertoires were studied.

Repertoires were generated with immunoSEQ multiplex PCR, while TCRdb's copy carries only in-frame clones and drops some. The profile covers some 160,000 clones, with more than 85% appearing a single time and more than 0.8% taken by the ten largest. Turning to this clone: The antigen remains unidentified.

The clonotype was recovered from an adult in good health. This sample comprised peripheral blood, obtained on day 0 of AZD1222 vaccination.

The chain's CDR3 is CASTLGGPSNYGYTF. The CDR3 DNA sequence: TGTGCCAGCACCCTGGGAGGGCCAAGTAACTATGGCTACACCTTC. This rearrangement joins TRBV7-2 to TRBJ1-2; D is undetermined. The V and J ends lost 7 bases and 1 base respectively, with 16 bases between them. The CDR3 runs to 15 residues. Germline CDR1 reads SGHTA; CDR2 reads FQGNSA.